This T cell receptor (beta chain) comes out of a study of T cells in Graves' hyperthyroidism and ophthalmopathy. It was RNA transcripts that yielded the amplified TCR beta CDR3 regions. With the HTBI primer set, the TCR CDR3 went through a first round of RT-PCR. TCRdb ran MiXCR on the multiplex PCR reads and lists one entry per CDR3 protein. The sample records 530,000 or so distinct CDR3 sequences, 24% being singletons. Fresh 10 ml peripheral blood yielded PBMCs. Whole-study results and caveats: Model-based prediction identified ophthalmopathy a median about 6.8 months prior to its onset.

As to this clonotype: What it binds is not known.

The sample comprised blood. The sequence was collected from a woman in her 30s with Graves' ophthalmopathy.

The CDR3 nucleotides are TGTGCCAGCAGCTTAGCGGACGGGACCGGGGAGCTGTTTTTT. The encoded protein is CASSLADGTGELFF. The chain combines TRBV7-2 with TRBJ2-2, with D unclear. The CDR3 runs 14 residues. The V end lost 0 bases, the J end lost 5 bases, and 7 bases lay between the germline ends. The germline gives CDR1 SGHTA, CDR2 FQGNSA.